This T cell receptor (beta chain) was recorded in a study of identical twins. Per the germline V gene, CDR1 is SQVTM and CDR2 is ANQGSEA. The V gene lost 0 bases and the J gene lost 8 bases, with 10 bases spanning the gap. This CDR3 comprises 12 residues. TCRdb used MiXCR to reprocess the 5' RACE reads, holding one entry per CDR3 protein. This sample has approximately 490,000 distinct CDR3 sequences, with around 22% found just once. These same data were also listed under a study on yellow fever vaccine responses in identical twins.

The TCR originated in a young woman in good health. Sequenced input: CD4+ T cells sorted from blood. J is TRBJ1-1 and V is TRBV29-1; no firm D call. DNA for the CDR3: TGCAGCGTTGAAGATCAGGCAGGCGAAGCTTTCTTT. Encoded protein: CSVEDQAGEAFF.